These 8 T cell receptor beta chains were sequenced from one sample in a study of cytomegalovirus exposure and HLA in healthy donors. The protocol was immunoSEQ multiplex PCR, while the TCRdb copy is restricted to in-frame clones and leaves out a portion. Of some 98,000 clones listed, approximately 84% are singletons. The sample taken for sequencing was PBMCs. The origin of the receptors is a man between 18 and 35 years old in good health and CMV-seropositive.

This chain links TRBV19 with TRBJ1-2; D not certain. V lost 5 bases and J lost 2, with 15 bases in between. CDR1 is LNHDA, CDR2 SQIVND, per germline (reference sequence). This CDR3 is 15 amino acids long. CDR3 nucleotide sequence: TGTGCCAGTAGTCCCCCCGCCAGGTACAACTATGGCTACACCTTC. This encodes CASSPPARYNYGYTF.

This clone has just a few counts. V is TRBV15 and J is TRBJ1-4, with D maybe TRBD1 (6 bases). Between the trimmed V and J ends, which lost 1 base and 5 bases, there was a span of 17 bases. Per germline, CDR1 LNHNV and CDR2 YYDKDF (reference sequence). This CDR3 spans 17 amino acids. CDR3 region: CATSRGQWGHTNEKLFF. DNA of the CDR3: TGTGCCACCAGCAGAGGGCAATGGGGACATACCAATGAAAAACTGTTTTTT.

The chain uses TRBV9 and TRBJ2-2; TRBD2 matches 9 bases. V gave up 4 bases and J gave up 6 bases; unmatched junction bases: 4. CDR3 size: 14 residues. Germline V lookup: CDR1 SGDLS, CDR2 YYNGEE. CDR3 DNA: TGTGCCAGCAGCCCGGGACTAGCACCCGGGGAGCTGTTTTTT. This gives the protein CASSPGLAPGELFF.

The chain combines TRBV4-2 with TRBJ2-2; 7 nucleotides line up with TRBD1. The CDR3 is made up of 16 amino acids. The V gene end was trimmed by 4 bases and the J gene end by 2 bases; junction bases not matched to a gene: 7. CDR1 and CDR2 from the germline V gene are LGHNA and YNFKEQ. The CDR3 coding sequence is TGTGCCAGCAGCCCTAACCAGGGGGACAACACCGGGGAGCTGTTTTTT. This gives the protein CASSPNQGDNTGELFF.

A single count supports this clone. The rearrangement links TRBV6-6 to TRBJ2-1, with 11 bases that match TRBD2. Germline CDR1 is MNHNY and CDR2 is SVGAGI (reference sequence). The V and J ends lost 9 bases and 2 bases, in that order; junction bases with no gene match: 0. This CDR3 is built from 13 residues. CDR3 sequence: CASSGGAYNEQFF. Written as DNA, the CDR3 is TGTGCCAGTAGCGGGGGGGCCTACAATGAGCAGTTCTTC.

This chain links TRBV5-1 with TRBJ2-3; D not resolved. The CDR3 loop spans 15 amino acids. V was shortened by 0 bases and J by 3 bases, with 11 bases between the two germline ends. Germline loops: CDR1 SGHRS, CDR2 YFSETQ. Here the CDR3 DNA reads TGCGCCAGCAGCTTGGTAGCCGCAACGACAGATACGCAGTATTTT. Amino acids: CASSLVAATTDTQYF.

This chain links TRBV7-6 with TRBJ2-1; D is perhaps TRBD2 (5 bases). Trimming took off 4 bases at V and 2 bases at J, with 6 bases between the two ends. This CDR3 contains 13 residues. Germline CDR1 SGHVS, CDR2 FNYEAQ. CDR3: CASSSGAYNEQFF. DNA of the CDR3: TGTGCCAGCAGCTCCGGGGCCTACAATGAGCAGTTCTTC.

The rearrangement joins TRBV6-5 to TRBJ2-7, with D maybe TRBD1 (5 bases). This CDR3 spans 14 amino acids. The V end lost 6 bases, the J end lost 2 bases, and 14 bases lay between the germline ends. Looked up from germline, CDR1 is MNHEY and CDR2 is SVGAGI. CDR3: CASSRPDRTYEQYF. CDR3 in DNA: TGTGCCAGCAGCCGCCCCGACAGAACCTACGAGCAGTACTTC.